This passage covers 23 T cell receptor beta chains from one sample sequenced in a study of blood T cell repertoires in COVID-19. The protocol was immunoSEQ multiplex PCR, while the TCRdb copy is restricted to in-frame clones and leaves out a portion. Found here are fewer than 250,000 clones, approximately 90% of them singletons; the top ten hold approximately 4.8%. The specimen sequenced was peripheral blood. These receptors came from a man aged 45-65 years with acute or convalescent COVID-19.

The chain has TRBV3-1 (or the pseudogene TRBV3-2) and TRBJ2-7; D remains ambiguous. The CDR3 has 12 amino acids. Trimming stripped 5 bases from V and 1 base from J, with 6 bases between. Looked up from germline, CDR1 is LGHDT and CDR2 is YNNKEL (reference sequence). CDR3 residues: CASSSRSYEQYF. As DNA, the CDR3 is TGTGCCAGCAGCTCTCGGTCCTACGAGCAGTACTTC.

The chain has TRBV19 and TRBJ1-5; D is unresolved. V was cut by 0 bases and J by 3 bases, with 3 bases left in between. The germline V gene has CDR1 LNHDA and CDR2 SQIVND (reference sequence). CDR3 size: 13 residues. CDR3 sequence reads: CASSIDNNQPQHF. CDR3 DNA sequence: TGTGCCAGTAGTATAGACAACAATCAGCCCCAGCATTTT.

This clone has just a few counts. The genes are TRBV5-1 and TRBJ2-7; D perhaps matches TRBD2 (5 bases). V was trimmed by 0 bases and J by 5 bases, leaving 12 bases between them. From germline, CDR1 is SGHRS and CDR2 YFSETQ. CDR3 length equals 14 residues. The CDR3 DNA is TGCGCCAGCAGCTTGGGAGAGGGCTGGGACGAGCAGTACTTC. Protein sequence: CASSLGEGWDEQYF.

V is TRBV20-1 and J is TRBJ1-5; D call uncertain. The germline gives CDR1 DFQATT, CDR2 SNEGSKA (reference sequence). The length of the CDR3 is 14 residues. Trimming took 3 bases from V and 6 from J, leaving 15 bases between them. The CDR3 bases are TGCAGTGCTAGTCCCTACGGGGATAGTCAGCCCCAGCATTTT. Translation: CSASPYGDSQPQHF.

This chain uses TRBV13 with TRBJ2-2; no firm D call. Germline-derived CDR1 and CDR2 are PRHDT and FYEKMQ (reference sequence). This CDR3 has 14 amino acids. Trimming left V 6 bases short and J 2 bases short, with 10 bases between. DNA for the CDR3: TGTGCCAGCAGTTATGAACATAACACCGGGGAGCTGTTTTTT. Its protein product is CASSYEHNTGELFF.

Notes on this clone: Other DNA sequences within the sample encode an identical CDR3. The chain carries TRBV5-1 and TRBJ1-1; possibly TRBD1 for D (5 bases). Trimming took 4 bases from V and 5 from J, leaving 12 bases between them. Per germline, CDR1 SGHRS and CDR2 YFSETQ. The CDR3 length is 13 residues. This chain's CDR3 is CASSPQGVTEAFF. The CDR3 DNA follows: TGCGCCAGCAGCCCCCAGGGTGTGACTGAAGCTTTCTTT. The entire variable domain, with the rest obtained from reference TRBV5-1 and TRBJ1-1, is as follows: KAGVTQTPRYLIKTRGQQVTLSCSPISGHRSVSWYQQTPGQGLQFLFEYFSETQRNKGNFPGRFSGRQFSNSRSEMNVSTLELGDSALYLCASSPQGVTEAFFGQGTRLTVV.

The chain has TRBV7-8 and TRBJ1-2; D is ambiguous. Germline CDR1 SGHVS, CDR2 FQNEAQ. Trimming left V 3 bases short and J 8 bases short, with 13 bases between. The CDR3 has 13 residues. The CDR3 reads CASSFGFPGGYTF. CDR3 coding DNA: TGTGCCAGCAGCTTTGGCTTCCCGGGGGGCTACACCTTC.

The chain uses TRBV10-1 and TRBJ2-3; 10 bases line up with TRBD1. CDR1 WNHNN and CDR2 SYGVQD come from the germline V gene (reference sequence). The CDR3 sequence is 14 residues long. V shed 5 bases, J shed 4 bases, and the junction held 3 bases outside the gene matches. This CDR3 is CASSPGQGPDTQYF. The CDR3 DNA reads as TGCGCCAGCAGTCCGGGACAGGGGCCAGATACGCAGTATTTT.

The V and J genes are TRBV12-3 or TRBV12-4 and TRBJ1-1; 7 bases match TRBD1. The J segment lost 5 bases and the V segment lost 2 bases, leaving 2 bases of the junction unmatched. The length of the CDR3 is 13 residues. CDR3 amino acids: CASSLMGQTEAFF. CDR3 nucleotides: TGTGCCAGCAGTTTAATGGGACAGACTGAAGCTTTCTTT.

The CDR3 DNA reads TGTGCCAGCAGCACCACAGGGGAGACTGAAGCTTTCTTT. Protein sequence: CASSTTGETEAFF. This chain joins TRBV12-3 or TRBV12-4 and TRBJ1-1; TRBD1 matches at 7 bases. After removal of 6 bases from V and 5 bases from J, the junction contained 6 bases not matched to a gene. The CDR3 contains 13 residues.

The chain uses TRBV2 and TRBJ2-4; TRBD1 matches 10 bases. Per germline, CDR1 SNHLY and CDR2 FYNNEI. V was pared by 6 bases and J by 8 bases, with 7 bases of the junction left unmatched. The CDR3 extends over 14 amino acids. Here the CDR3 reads CASRPPGQGYIQYF. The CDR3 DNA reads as TGTGCCAGCAGACCACCGGGACAGGGGTACATTCAGTACTTC.

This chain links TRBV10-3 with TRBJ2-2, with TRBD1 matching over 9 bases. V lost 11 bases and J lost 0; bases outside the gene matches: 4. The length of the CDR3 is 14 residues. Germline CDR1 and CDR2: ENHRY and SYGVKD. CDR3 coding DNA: TGTGCCTCGGGACAGGGCGCGAACACCGGGGAGCTGTTTTTT. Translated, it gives CASGQGANTGELFF.

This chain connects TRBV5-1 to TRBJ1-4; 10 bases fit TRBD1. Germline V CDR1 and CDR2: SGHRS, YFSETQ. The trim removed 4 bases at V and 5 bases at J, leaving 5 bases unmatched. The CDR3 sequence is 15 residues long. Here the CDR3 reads CASSPRTGGNEKLFF. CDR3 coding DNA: TGCGCCAGCAGCCCACGGACAGGGGGAAATGAAAAACTGTTTTTT. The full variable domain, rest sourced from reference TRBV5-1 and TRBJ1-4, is KAGVTQTPRYLIKTRGQQVTLSCSPISGHRSVSWYQQTPGQGLQFLFEYFSETQRNKGNFPGRFSGRQFSNSRSEMNVSTLELGDSALYLCASSPRTGGNEKLFFGSGTQLSVL.

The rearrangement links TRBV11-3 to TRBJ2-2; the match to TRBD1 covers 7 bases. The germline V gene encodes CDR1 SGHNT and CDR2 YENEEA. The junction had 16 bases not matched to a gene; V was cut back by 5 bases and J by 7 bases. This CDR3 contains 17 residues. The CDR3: CASSPGRGGQGFGELFF. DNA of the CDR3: TGTGCCAGCAGCCCAGGCCGAGGGGGCCAAGGATTCGGGGAGCTGTTTTTT.

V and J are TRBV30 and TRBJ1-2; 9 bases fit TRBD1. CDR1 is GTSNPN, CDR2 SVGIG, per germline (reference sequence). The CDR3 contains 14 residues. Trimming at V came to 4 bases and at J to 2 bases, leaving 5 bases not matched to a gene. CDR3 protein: CAWNGQGNNYGYTF. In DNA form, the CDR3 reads TGTGCCTGGAACGGACAGGGGAACAACTATGGCTACACCTTC.

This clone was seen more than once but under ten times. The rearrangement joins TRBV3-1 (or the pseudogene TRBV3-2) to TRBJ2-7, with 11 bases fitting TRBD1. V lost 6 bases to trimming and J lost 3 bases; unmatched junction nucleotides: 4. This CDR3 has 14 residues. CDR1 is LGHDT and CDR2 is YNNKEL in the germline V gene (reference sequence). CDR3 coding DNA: TGTGCCAGCAGTCCCGGGACAGGGGGCTACGAGCAGTACTTC. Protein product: CASSPGTGGYEQYF.

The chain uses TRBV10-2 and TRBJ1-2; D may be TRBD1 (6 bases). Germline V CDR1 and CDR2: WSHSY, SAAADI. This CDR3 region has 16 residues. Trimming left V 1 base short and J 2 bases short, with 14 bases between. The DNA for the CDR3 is TGCGCCAGCAGTGAGTACCCACAGGGACACAACTATGGCTACACCTTC. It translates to CASSEYPQGHNYGYTF.

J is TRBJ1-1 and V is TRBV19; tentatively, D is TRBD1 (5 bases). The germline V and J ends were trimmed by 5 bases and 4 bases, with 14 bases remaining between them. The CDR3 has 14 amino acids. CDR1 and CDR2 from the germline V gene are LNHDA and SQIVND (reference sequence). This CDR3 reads CASSPPEGFTEAFF. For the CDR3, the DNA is TGTGCCAGTAGTCCCCCGGAGGGGTTCACTGAAGCTTTCTTT.

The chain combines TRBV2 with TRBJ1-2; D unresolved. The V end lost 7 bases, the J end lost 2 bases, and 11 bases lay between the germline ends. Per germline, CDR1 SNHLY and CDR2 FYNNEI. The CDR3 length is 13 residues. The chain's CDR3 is CASTPETNYGYTF. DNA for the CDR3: TGTGCCAGCACTCCAGAGACAAACTATGGCTACACCTTC.

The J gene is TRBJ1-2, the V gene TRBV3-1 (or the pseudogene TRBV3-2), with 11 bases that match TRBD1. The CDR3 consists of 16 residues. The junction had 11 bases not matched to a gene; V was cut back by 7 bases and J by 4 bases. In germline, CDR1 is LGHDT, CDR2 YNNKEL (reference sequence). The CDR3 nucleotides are TGTGCCAGCATATCTTCCGGGACAGGGGGGGGCTATGGCTACACCTTC. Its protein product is CASISSGTGGGYGYTF.

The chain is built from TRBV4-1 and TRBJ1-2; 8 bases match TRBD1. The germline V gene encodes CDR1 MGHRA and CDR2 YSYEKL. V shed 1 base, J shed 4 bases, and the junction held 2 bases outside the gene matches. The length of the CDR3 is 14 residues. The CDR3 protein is CASSQVGQAYGYTF. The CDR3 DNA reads TGCGCCAGCAGCCAAGTGGGACAGGCCTATGGCTACACCTTC.

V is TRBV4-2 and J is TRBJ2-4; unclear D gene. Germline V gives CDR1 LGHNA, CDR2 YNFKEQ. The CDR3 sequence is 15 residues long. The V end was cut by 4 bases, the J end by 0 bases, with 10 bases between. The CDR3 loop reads CASSPTDLAKNIQYF. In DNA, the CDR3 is TGTGCCAGCAGCCCTACTGACTTAGCCAAAAACATTCAGTACTTC.

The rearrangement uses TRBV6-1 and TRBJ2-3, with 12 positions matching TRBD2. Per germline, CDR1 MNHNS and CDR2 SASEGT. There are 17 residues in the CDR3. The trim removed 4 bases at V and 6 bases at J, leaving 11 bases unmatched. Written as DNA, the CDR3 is TGTGCCAGCAGTGGGCCGGCCACTAGCGGGGGGAGGGATACGCAGTATTTT. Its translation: CASSGPATSGGRDTQYF.